The 27 T cell receptor beta chains below come from one sample, sequenced in a study of T cells after yellow fever vaccination. TCRdb reanalysed the 5' RACE reads using MiXCR and keeps one entry per CDR3 protein. The repertoire includes 110,000 or so distinct CDR3 sequences, 7.2% of them detected once, and roughly 2.5% sits in the top ten. Specimen: CD4+ T cells sorted from PBMCs, collected approximately 40 days after the first yellow fever vaccination. The origin of the receptors is a man between 18 and 35 years old who received the YFV17D yellow fever vaccine.

Details on this clonotype: A much larger clone sits a single nucleotide away, making a read error possible. The rearrangement uses TRBV6-2 or TRBV6-3 and TRBJ2-7, with a tentative D call TRBD2 (6 bases). Trimming shortened V by 3 bases and J by 4 bases, and 13 bases separated the two germline ends. Germline V gives CDR1 MNHEY, CDR2 SVGEGT. This CDR3 has 14 amino acids. The CDR3 DNA reads TGTGCCAGCAGTTATAGCGCCGGGGGATACGAGCAGTACTTC. Translated, it gives CASSYSAGGYEQYF.

The table lists this clonotype with many counts. V and J are TRBV20-1 and TRBJ1-6; 9 nucleotides align to TRBD1. Trimming took 7 bases from V and 7 from J; bases not matched to a gene: 11. Germline CDR1 reads DFQATT; CDR2 reads SNEGSKA (reference sequence). This CDR3 has 15 residues. The CDR3, as DNA: TGCAGTGTAGGTGTGGGTGGGACAGGGAATTCACCCCTCCACTTT. Its protein is CSVGVGGTGNSPLHF.

This clonotype was counted many times. The rearrangement links TRBV20-1 to TRBJ1-2, with no clear D. The CDR3 loop spans 13 amino acids. V gave up 3 bases and J gave up 2 bases, with 10 bases separating them. Germline V gives CDR1 DFQATT, CDR2 SNEGSKA (reference sequence). The CDR3 DNA reads as TGCAGTGCTAGCGGTTGGGGAAACTATGGCTACACCTTC. Residues: CSASGWGNYGYTF.

This clonotype was seen ten or more times. The rearrangement joins TRBV5-1 to TRBJ2-1; TRBD1 might be the D (6 bases). With 0 bases removed from V and 8 bases from J, the gap between germline ends came to 9 bases. The germline V gene encodes CDR1 SGHRS and CDR2 YFSETQ. The CDR3 is made up of 13 amino acids. The CDR3 loop is CASSLDRVYEQFF. CDR3 sequence (DNA): TGCGCCAGCAGCTTGGACAGGGTGTATGAGCAGTTCTTC.

This clonotype occurred many times. V gene TRBV28 combines with J gene TRBJ1-4, with D maybe TRBD1 (5 bases). This CDR3 comprises 13 residues. The germline gives CDR1 MDHEN, CDR2 SYDVKM. Trimming took off 6 bases at V and 5 bases at J, with 10 bases between the two ends. CDR3 sequence reads: CASSDRQNEKLFF. CDR3 DNA: TGTGCCAGCAGCGATCGACAGAATGAAAAACTGTTTTTT.

This clonotype was seen at least ten times. The V call is TRBV27, the J call TRBJ2-3; D perhaps matches TRBD1 (6 bases). CDR1 is MNHEY and CDR2 is SMNVEV in the germline V gene (reference sequence). V was shortened by 2 bases and J by 3 bases, with 18 bases between the two germline ends. The CDR3 length is 17 residues. The chain's CDR3 is CASSLTAGDVRTDTQYF. CDR3 nucleotide sequence: TGTGCCAGCAGTTTAACCGCAGGGGACGTGAGGACAGATACGCAGTATTTT.

This clonotype was observed a few times. CDR3 loop: CASRTGTTGELFF. The CDR3 bases are TGTGCCAGCCGCACAGGTACCACCGGGGAGCTGTTTTTT. The chain uses TRBV7-9 and TRBJ2-2; D might be TRBD1 (5 bases). Germline CDR1 is SEHNR and CDR2 is FQNEAQ (reference sequence). With 8 bases removed from V and 4 bases from J, the gap between germline ends came to 11 bases. CDR3 length: 13 amino acids. Looking up the rest from reference TRBV7-9 and TRBJ2-2 gives the full variable domain: DTGVSQNPRHKITKRGQNVTFRCDPISEHNRLYWYRQTLGQGPEFLTYFQNEAQLEKSRLLSDRFSAERPKGSFSTLEIQRTEQGDSAMYLCASRTGTTGELFFGEGSRLTVL.

This clonotype occurred many times. V gene TRBV28 combines with J gene TRBJ1-6, with TRBD1 matching 8 bases. V dropped 3 bases and J dropped 8; count of bases not matched to a gene: 0. This CDR3 contains 13 residues. From germline, CDR1 is MDHEN and CDR2 SYDVKM. The CDR3 protein is CASSLGQDSPLHF. Here the CDR3 DNA reads TGTGCCAGCAGTTTGGGACAGGATTCACCCCTCCACTTT.

This clonotype was seen at least ten times. The rearrangement uses TRBV28 and TRBJ1-2; possible D gene TRBD1, 5 bases. Trimming left V 2 bases short and J 4 bases short, with 17 bases between. The CDR3 spans 16 residues. Germline assignment: CDR1 MDHEN and CDR2 SYDVKM. CDR3 protein: CASSLNSLRVLYGYTF. CDR3 nucleotide sequence: TGTGCCAGCAGTTTAAACTCACTCAGGGTGCTCTATGGCTACACCTTC.

In regard to this clonotype: At one end, the junction sequence differs from germline, possibly due to a read error. The chain has TRBV18 and TRBJ2-5; the D gene is possibly TRBD1 (6 bases). This CDR3 has 13 amino acids. Germline V gene sequence: CDR1 KGHSH, CDR2 LQKENI. This CDR3 is CPSSQGDGETQYF. For the CDR3, the DNA is TGTCCCAGCTCACAGGGAGATGGAGAGACCCAGTACTTC.

Note on this clonotype: This may be a read error, as it is one base from a much larger clone. This chain links TRBV4-2 with TRBJ2-3; TRBD1 agrees at 9 bases. The CDR3 sequence is 15 residues long. Germline CDR1 reads LGHNA; CDR2 reads YNFKEQ. The CDR3 DNA reads as TGTGCCAGCAGCCAAGATGGACAGGGGACAGATATGCAGTATTTT. Translation gives CASSQDGQGTDMQYF.

This clonotype was counted ten times or more. This sequence joins TRBV4-1 and TRBJ1-4, with D maybe TRBD1 (5 bases). This CDR3 has 15 residues. The V and J ends lost 1 base and 8 bases respectively, with 14 bases between them. Per germline, CDR1 MGHRA and CDR2 YSYEKL. As DNA, the CDR3 is TGCGCCAGCAGCCAAGTTGGAGGGGTTAGCGAAAAACTGTTTTTT. This gives the protein CASSQVGGVSEKLFF.

This clonotype has at least ten counts. V usage is TRBV6-6 and J usage is TRBJ2-7; D possibly corresponds to TRBD1 (6 bases). Germline V lookup: CDR1 MNHNY, CDR2 SVGAGI (reference sequence). The V gene lost 6 bases and the J gene lost 4 bases, with 13 bases spanning the gap. The CDR3 consists of 13 residues. The CDR3 sequence is CASRPPGVYEQYV. Here the CDR3 DNA reads TGTGCCAGCAGGCCCCCAGGGGTGTACGAGCAGTACGTC.

In its sample, this clonotype was seen many times. This chain uses TRBV2 with TRBJ1-5, with D uncertain. CDR3 length equals 13 residues. Trimming took off 8 bases at V and 1 base at J, with 9 bases between the two ends. CDR1 is SNHLY and CDR2 is FYNNEI in the germline V gene. The CDR3 region has the DNA TGTGCCAGCGGTCCGGGGAGCAATCAGCCCCAGCATTTT. Protein sequence: CASGPGSNQPQHF.

V gene TRBV5-1 combines with J gene TRBJ2-2, with TRBD1 matching 10 bases. J gave up 4 bases and V 1 base, and 10 bases lay outside the gene matches. The CDR3 is 18 amino acids. Per germline, CDR1 SGHRS and CDR2 YFSETQ. The CDR3 DNA follows: TGCGCCAGCAGCTTGTGGGGACCGGGACAGGGGTTCACCGGGGAGCTGTTTTTT. Its translation is CASSLWGPGQGFTGELFF. Using reference TRBV5-1 and TRBJ2-2 for the parts outside the CDR3, the full variable domain is KAGVTQTPRYLIKTRGQQVTLSCSPISGHRSVSWYQQTPGQGLQFLFEYFSETQRNKGNFPGRFSGRQFSNSRSEMNVSTLELGDSALYLCASSLWGPGQGFTGELFFGEGSRLTVL.

Many counts were recorded for this clonotype. The chain couples TRBV20-1 to TRBJ2-1; 9 bases match TRBD2. Trimming at V came to 1 base and at J to 6 bases, leaving 7 bases not matched to a gene. The CDR3 loop spans 15 amino acids. The germline CDR1 and CDR2 sequences are DFQATT and SNEGSKA (reference sequence). CDR3 amino acids: CSARALAGFPNEQFF. The CDR3 nucleotides are TGCAGTGCTAGAGCCCTAGCGGGGTTCCCCAATGAGCAGTTCTTC.

At least ten counts were recorded for this clonotype. This chain links TRBV20-1 with TRBJ1-5, with D possibly matching TRBD1 (6 bases). CDR1 is DFQATT and CDR2 is SNEGSKA in the germline V gene (reference sequence). The germline V and J ends were trimmed by 5 bases and 3 bases, with 8 bases remaining between them. This CDR3 spans 12 amino acids. CDR3 protein: CSAGGLNQPQHF. The CDR3 DNA is TGCAGTGCTGGGGGGCTCAATCAGCCCCAGCATTTT.

The chain couples TRBV5-4 to TRBJ2-3; 7 bases map to TRBD1. Germline CDR1 SGHNT, CDR2 YYREEE (reference sequence). The CDR3 sequence is 15 residues long. V lost 4 bases and J lost 1; bases outside the gene matches: 6. CDR3 coding DNA: TGTGCCAGCAGCCTATCGACAGGGCGCACAGATACGCAGTATTTT. Its translation: CASSLSTGRTDTQYF.

This chain joins TRBV7-2 and TRBJ2-7; a possible D gene is TRBD1 (6 bases). Germline V CDR1 and CDR2: SGHTA, FQGNSA. The CDR3 runs 15 residues. Trimming stripped 7 bases from V and 3 bases from J, with 19 bases between. CDR3 coding DNA: TGTGCCAGCAAGCTTAGCAGGGGATCCCTCTACGAGCAGTACTTC. Encoded protein: CASKLSRGSLYEQYF.

This clonotype appeared many times. V is TRBV20-1 and J is TRBJ2-3; D is possibly TRBD1 (5 bases). The CDR3 sequence is 14 residues long. V lost 5 bases to trimming and J lost 0 bases, with 12 bases between them. Germline V gene sequence: CDR1 DFQATT, CDR2 SNEGSKA (reference sequence). CDR3 nucleotides: TGCAGTGCTGTAGAAGGGGCGAGCACAGATACGCAGTATTTT. Its translation is CSAVEGASTDTQYF.

This clonotype was detected ten times or more. V is TRBV29-1 and J is TRBJ2-5; D is undetermined. Germline CDR1 and CDR2: SQVTM and ANQGSEA. There are 9 residues in the CDR3. Trimming cost V 3 bases and J 10 bases, with 6 bases left between them. The CDR3 bases are TGCAGCGTTGATCGTGACCAGTACTTC. Amino acids: CSVDRDQYF.

This clonotype was counted at least ten times. The chain carries TRBV19 and TRBJ2-2; D is perhaps TRBD1 (6 bases). V was cut by 10 bases and J by 0 bases, with 12 bases left in between. CDR1 is LNHDA, CDR2 SQIVND, per germline (reference sequence). The CDR3 is 14 residues long. The CDR3 loop reads CATLDRANTGELFF. The DNA for the CDR3 is TGTGCCACCTTGGACAGAGCGAACACCGGGGAGCTGTTTTTT.

At least ten counts were recorded for this clonotype. The chain uses TRBV18 and TRBJ2-1, with D perhaps TRBD2 (6 bases). Germline assignment: CDR1 KGHSH and CDR2 LQKENI. V lost 3 bases, J lost 9 bases, and 18 bases lay in between. CDR3 length: 15 amino acids. CDR3 in DNA: TGTGCCAGCTCACCGGCCGGGACTCCTAAAGGTGAGCAGTTCTTC. Its protein is CASSPAGTPKGEQFF.

At least ten counts were recorded for this clonotype. This chain connects TRBV18 to TRBJ1-2; D gene unclear. The germline V and J ends were trimmed by 8 bases and 2 bases, with 18 bases remaining between them. CDR3 length: 15 amino acids. Germline values: CDR1 KGHSH, CDR2 LQKENI. This CDR3 is CASHNSDTANYGYTF. DNA for the CDR3: TGTGCCAGCCACAACAGCGATACCGCCAACTATGGCTACACCTTC.

This clonotype was found many times. The V call is TRBV10-3, the J call TRBJ2-4, with D maybe TRBD2 (6 bases). CDR3 length equals 14 residues. Trimming took off 3 bases at V and 7 bases at J, with 13 bases between the two ends. Germline CDR1 is ENHRY and CDR2 is SYGVKD. The CDR3 sequence is CAISDGASGNIQYF. The CDR3 coding sequence is TGTGCCATCAGTGATGGGGCCAGCGGGAACATTCAGTACTTC.

In its sample, this clonotype was seen many times. The V and J genes are TRBV7-3 and TRBJ1-1; perhaps TRBD1 as D (6 bases). Deletions cut 3 bases from V and 10 bases from J, with 12 bases between. Germline CDR1 is SGHTA and CDR2 is FQGTGA. The CDR3 has 12 amino acids. The CDR3 region has the DNA TGTGCCAGCAGCTTCTCTCCAGGGGTAGCTTTCTTT. It codes for CASSFSPGVAFF.

In its sample, this clonotype was seen many times. The V call is TRBV6-6, the J call TRBJ2-7; no firm D call. Trimming removed 5 bases from V and 3 bases from J, with 11 bases in between. The germline V gene encodes CDR1 MNHNY and CDR2 SVGAGI (reference sequence). CDR3 size: 13 residues. The CDR3 DNA reads as TGTGCCAGCAGTAGAGACGGGTACTACGAGCAGTACTTC. This gives the protein CASSRDGYYEQYF.